Sequencing of this T cell receptor beta chain was carried out in a study of T cells in Graves' hyperthyroidism and ophthalmopathy. Study observations and caveats: Among thyroid clonotypes expanded above 0.001, most also appeared in blood. A model of 13 V-J pairs discriminated ophthalmopathy from stable hyperthyroidism.

The sample holds a few counts of this clonotype. Its antigen remains unknown. The CDR3 has 15 amino acids. From germline, CDR1 is MNHNS and CDR2 SASEGT. V lost 7 bases and J lost 5; bases outside the gene matches: 11. Amplification of TCR beta CDR3 regions was performed using RNA transcripts as template. TCR CDR3 underwent first-round RT-PCR with the HTBI primer set. TCRdb re-derived calls from the multiplex PCR reads in MiXCR, one entry per CDR3 protein. Among about 700,000 distinct CDR3 sequences listed, 45% were seen once. The chain couples TRBV6-1 to TRBJ2-7; 10 bases align to TRBD1. Sequencing used peripheral blood or thyroid tissue (not recorded which). The sequence was collected from an adult man with Graves' disease, either hyperthyroidism or ophthalmopathy (not recorded which). The CDR3: CASMVQGDRGHEQYF. In DNA form, the CDR3 reads TGTGCCAGCATGGTTCAAGGGGACAGGGGACACGAGCAGTACTTC.